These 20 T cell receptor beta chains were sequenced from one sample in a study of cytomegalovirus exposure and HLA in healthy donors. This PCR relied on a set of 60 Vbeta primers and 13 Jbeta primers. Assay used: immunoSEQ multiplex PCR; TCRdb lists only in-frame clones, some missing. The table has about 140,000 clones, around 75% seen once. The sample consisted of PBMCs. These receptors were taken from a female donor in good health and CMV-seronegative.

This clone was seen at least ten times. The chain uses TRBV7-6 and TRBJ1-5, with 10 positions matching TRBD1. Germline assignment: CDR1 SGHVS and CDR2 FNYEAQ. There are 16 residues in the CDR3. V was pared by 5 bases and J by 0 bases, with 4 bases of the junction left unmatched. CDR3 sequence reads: CASSLGTGASNQPQHF. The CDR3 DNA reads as TGTGCCAGCAGCCTTGGGACAGGGGCTAGCAATCAGCCCCAGCATTTT.

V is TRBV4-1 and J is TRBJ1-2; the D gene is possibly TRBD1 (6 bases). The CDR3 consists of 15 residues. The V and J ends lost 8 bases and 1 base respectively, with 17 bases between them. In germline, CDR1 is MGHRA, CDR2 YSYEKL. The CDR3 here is CASGYRAEGNYGYTF. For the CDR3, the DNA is TGCGCCAGCGGATACAGGGCAGAGGGTAACTATGGCTACACCTTC.

This chain's CDR3 is CASSAQTINNEQFF. The CDR3, as DNA: TGTGCCAGCAGTGCCCAGACTATTAACAATGAGCAGTTCTTC. This chain joins TRBV2 and TRBJ2-1; D may be TRBD2 (5 bases). This CDR3 region has 14 residues. V shed 4 bases and J shed 5 bases, with 12 bases lying between them. Germline CDR1 SNHLY, CDR2 FYNNEI.

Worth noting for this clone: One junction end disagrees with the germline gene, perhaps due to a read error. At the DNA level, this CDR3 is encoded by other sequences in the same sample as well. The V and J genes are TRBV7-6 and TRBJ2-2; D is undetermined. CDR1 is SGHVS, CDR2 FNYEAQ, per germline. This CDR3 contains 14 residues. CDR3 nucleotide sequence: TGCGCCAGCAGCTTAACATCGAACACCGGGGAGCTGTTTTTT. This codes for CASSLTSNTGELFF. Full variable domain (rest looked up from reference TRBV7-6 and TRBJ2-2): GAGVSQSPRYKVTKRGQDVALRCDPISGHVSLYWYRQALGQGPEFLTYFNYEAQQDKSGLPNDRFSAERPEGSISTLTIQRTEQRDSAMYRCASSLTSNTGELFFGEGSRLTVL.

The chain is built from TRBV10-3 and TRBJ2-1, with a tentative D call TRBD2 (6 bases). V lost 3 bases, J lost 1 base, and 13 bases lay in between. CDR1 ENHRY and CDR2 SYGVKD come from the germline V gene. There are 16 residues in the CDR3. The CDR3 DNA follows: TGTGCCATCAGTGAACCGGGTAGCGGATCCTACAATGAGCAGTTCTTC. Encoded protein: CAISEPGSGSYNEQFF.

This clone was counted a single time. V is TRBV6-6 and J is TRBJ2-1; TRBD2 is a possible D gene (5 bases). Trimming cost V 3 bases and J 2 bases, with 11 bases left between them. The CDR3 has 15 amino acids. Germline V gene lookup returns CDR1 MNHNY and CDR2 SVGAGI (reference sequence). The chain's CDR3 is CASSYNSGTYNEQFF. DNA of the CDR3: TGTGCCAGCAGTTATAATTCGGGGACCTACAATGAGCAGTTCTTC.

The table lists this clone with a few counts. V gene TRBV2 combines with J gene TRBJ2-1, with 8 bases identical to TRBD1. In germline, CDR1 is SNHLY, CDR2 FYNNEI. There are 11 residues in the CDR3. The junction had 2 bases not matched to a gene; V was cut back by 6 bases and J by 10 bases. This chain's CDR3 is CASSRDREQFF. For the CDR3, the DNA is TGTGCCAGCAGCCGGGACAGGGAGCAGTTCTTC.

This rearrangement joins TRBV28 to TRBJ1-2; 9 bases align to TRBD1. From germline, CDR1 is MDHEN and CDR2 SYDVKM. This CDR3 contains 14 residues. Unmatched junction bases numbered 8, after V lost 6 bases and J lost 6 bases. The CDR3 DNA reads TGTGCCAGCAGCAAACGGGACAGGGAGGATGGCTACACCTTC. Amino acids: CASSKRDREDGYTF.

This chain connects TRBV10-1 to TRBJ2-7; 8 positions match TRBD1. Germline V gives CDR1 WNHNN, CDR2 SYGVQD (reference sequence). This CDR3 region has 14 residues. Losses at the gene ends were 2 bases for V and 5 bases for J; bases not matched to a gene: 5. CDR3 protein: CASSERQGIDEQYF. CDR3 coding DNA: TGCGCCAGCAGTGAGAGACAGGGGATCGACGAGCAGTACTTC.

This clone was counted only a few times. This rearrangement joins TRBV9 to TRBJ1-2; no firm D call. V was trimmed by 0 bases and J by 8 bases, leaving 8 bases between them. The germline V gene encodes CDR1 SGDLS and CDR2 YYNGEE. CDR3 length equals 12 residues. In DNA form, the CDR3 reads TGTGCCAGCAGCGTAGTGAGTGAGGGCTACACCTTC. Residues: CASSVVSEGYTF.

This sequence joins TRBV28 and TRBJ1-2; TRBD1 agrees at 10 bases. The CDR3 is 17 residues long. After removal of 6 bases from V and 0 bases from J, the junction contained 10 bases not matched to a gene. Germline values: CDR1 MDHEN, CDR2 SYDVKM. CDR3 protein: CASRAAGTGETNYGYTF. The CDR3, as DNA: TGTGCCAGCAGAGCAGCCGGGACAGGGGAAACTAACTATGGCTACACCTTC.

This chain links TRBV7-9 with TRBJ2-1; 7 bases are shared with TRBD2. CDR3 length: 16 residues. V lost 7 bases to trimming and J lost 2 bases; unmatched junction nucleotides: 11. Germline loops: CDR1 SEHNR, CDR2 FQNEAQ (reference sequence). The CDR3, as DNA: TGTGCCAGCATCTCGGATAGCGGGCATACCTACAATGAGCAGTTCTTC. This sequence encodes CASISDSGHTYNEQFF.

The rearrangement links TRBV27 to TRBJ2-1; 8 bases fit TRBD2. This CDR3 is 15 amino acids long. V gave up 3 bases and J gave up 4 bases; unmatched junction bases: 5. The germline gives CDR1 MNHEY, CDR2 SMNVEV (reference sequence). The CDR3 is CASSLLAGGYNEQFF. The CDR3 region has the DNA TGTGCCAGCAGTTTGCTAGCGGGCGGTTACAATGAGCAGTTCTTC.

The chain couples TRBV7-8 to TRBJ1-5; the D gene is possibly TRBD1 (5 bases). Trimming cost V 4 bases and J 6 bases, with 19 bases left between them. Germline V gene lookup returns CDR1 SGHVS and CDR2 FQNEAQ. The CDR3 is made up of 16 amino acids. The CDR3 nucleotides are TGTGCCAGCAGCTCCTGGGGTCAGGGAAGGAGTCAGCCCCAGCATTTT. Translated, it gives CASSSWGQGRSQPQHF.

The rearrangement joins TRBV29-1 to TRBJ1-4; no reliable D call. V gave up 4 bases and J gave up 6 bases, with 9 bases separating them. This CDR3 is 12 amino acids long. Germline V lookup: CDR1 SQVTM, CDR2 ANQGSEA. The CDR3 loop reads CSVGVIYEKLFF. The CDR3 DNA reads TGCAGCGTTGGAGTCATTTATGAAAAACTGTTTTTT.

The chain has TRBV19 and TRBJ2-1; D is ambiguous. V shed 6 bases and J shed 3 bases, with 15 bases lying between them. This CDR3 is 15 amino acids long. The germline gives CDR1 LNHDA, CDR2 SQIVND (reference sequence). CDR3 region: CASSYGPILYNEQFF. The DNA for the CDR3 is TGTGCCAGTAGCTACGGTCCCATACTCTACAATGAGCAGTTCTTC. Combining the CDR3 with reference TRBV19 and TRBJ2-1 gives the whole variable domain DGGITQSPKYLFRKEGQNVTLSCEQNLNHDAMYWYRQDPGQGLRLIYYSQIVNDFQKGDIAEGYSVSREKKESFPLTVTSAQKNPTAFYLCASSYGPILYNEQFFGPGTRLTVL.

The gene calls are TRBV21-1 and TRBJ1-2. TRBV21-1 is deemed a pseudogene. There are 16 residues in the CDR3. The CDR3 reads CASSNPRTGGLDGYTF. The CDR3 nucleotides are TGTGCCAGCAGCAACCCCCGGACGGGGGGTTTGGATGGCTACACCTTC.

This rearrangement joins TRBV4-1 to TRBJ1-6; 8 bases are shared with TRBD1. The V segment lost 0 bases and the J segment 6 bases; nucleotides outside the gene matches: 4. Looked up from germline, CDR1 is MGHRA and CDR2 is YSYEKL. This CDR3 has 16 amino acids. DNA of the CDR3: TGCGCCAGCAGCCAAGATGCGACAGGGGCTAATTCACCCCTCCACTTT. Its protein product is CASSQDATGANSPLHF.

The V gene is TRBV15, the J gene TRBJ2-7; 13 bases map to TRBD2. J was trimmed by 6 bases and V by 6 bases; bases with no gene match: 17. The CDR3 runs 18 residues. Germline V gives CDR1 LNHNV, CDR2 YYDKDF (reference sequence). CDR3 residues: CATRGGPPGLAGLGEQYF. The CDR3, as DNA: TGTGCCACCAGAGGGGGACCCCCGGGACTAGCGGGATTAGGCGAGCAGTACTTC.

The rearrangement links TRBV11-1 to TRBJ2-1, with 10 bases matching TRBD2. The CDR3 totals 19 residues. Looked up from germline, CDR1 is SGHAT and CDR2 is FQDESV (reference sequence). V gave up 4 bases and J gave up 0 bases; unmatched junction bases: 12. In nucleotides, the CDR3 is TGTGCCAGCAGCTCCATCGGTGGACTAGCGGAGAGCTCCTACAATGAGCAGTTCTTC. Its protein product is CASSSIGGLAESSYNEQFF.